Listed below are T cell receptor beta chains from one sample, sequenced in a study of beta chain features in type 1 diabetes. Repertoires were generated with immunoSEQ multiplex PCR, while TCRdb's copy carries only in-frame clones and drops some. The sample has 150,000 to 200,000 clones; around 9% are singletons. The sample taken for sequencing was central memory CD4+ T cells from blood. The receptors stem from a woman aged 25 to 39 with type 1 diabetes. Both conserved end residues are part of each CDR3. The order of the fields is V gene, J gene, D gene, clone size, CDR3 DNA, CDR3 protein. The D gene is left open where the match is weak. Clone size is stated in some rows and not others, as once, few, many or a class when expanded.

V gene: TRBV14
J gene: TRBJ2-6
D gene: TRBD1
clone size: .
CDR3 DNA: TGTGCCAGCTCCACAGCATCGACAGGGTCCGGGGCCAACGTCCTGACTTTC
CDR3 protein: CASSTASTGSGANVLTF

V gene: TRBV6-6
J gene: TRBJ2-3
D gene: .
clone size: few
CDR3 DNA: TGTGCCAGCACCCAAGCGGCGGGAAGGACAGATACGCAGTATTTT
CDR3 protein: CASTQAAGRTDTQYF

V gene: TRBV30
J gene: TRBJ2-1
D gene: .
clone size: few
CDR3 DNA: TGTGCCTGGACCGGCAGGCTAACCCAGTTCTTC
CDR3 protein: CAWTGRLTQFF

V gene: TRBV6-6
J gene: TRBJ2-3
D gene: .
clone size: .
CDR3 DNA: TGTGCCAGCAGTTCCGGAGTATTGGATACGCAGTATTTT
CDR3 protein: CASSSGVLDTQYF

V gene: TRBV7-8
J gene: TRBJ1-5
D gene: .
clone size: few
CDR3 DNA: TGTGCCAGCAGCTTAGATTCCGGTGGTAATCAGCCCCAGCATTTT
CDR3 protein: CASSLDSGGNQPQHF

V gene: TRBV11-1
J gene: TRBJ2-1
D gene: TRBD2
clone size: few
CDR3 DNA: TGTGCCAGCAGCTGGAGCGGGAGTGCCCGGGGTGAGCAGTTCTTC
CDR3 protein: CASSWSGSARGEQFF

V gene: TRBV5-1
J gene: TRBJ2-1
D gene: TRBD2
clone size: .
CDR3 DNA: TGCGCCAGCAGCTTGTTGACTAGCGGGTCTATAGATGAGCAGTTCTTC
CDR3 protein: CASSLLTSGSIDEQFF

V gene: TRBV4-1
J gene: TRBJ2-3
D gene: .
clone size: .
CDR3 DNA: TGCGCCAGCAGCCAAGAGTCGGGGCAGGGGAAGCAGTATTTT
CDR3 protein: CASSQESGQGKQYF

V gene: TRBV4-2
J gene: TRBJ2-1
D gene: .
clone size: few
CDR3 DNA: TGTGCCAGCAGCCAAGATGAGGGCGGACCCGACAATGAGCAGTTCTTC
CDR3 protein: CASSQDEGGPDNEQFF

V gene: TRBV7-3
J gene: TRBJ2-1
D gene: TRBD2
clone size: many
CDR3 DNA: TGTGCCAGCAGCTTAATGCCGGTAGCGGGGAACAATGAGCAGTTCTTC
CDR3 protein: CASSLMPVAGNNEQFF

V gene: TRBV4-1
J gene: TRBJ2-7
D gene: .
clone size: .
CDR3 DNA: TGCGCCAGCAGCCAAGATAGAGCCCAGGGTGCCTACGAGCAGTACTTC
CDR3 protein: CASSQDRAQGAYEQYF

V gene: TRBV28
J gene: TRBJ1-5
D gene: .
clone size: .
CDR3 DNA: TGTGCCAGCAGTTTCATCGGTGAGGATCAGCCCCAGCATTTT
CDR3 protein: CASSFIGEDQPQHF

V gene: TRBV19
J gene: TRBJ1-1
D gene: .
clone size: .
CDR3 DNA: TGTGCCACACAACCAGACAGTTATAACACTGAAGCTTTCTTT
CDR3 protein: CATQPDSYNTEAFF

V gene: TRBV27
J gene: TRBJ2-2
D gene: .
clone size: few
CDR3 DNA: TGTGCCAGCAGTTTAATGGGCGCGAGCGGGGAGCTGTTTTTT
CDR3 protein: CASSLMGASGELFF

V gene: TRBV27
J gene: TRBJ2-1
D gene: TRBD2
clone size: few
CDR3 DNA: TGTGCCAGCAGTCGGACTAGCATGGAATACAATGAGCAGTTCTTC
CDR3 protein: CASSRTSMEYNEQFF

V gene: TRBV27
J gene: TRBJ1-5
D gene: .
clone size: .
CDR3 DNA: TGTGCCAGCAGTTTGGGAACAGGGCGCAATCAGCCCCAGCATTTT
CDR3 protein: CASSLGTGRNQPQHF

V gene: TRBV29-1
J gene: TRBJ1-5
D gene: TRBD1
clone size: .
CDR3 DNA: TGCAGCGTGGGACAGGGTGATCAGCCCCAGCATTTT
CDR3 protein: CSVGQGDQPQHF

V gene: TRBV28
J gene: TRBJ1-2
D gene: .
clone size: once
CDR3 DNA: TGTGCCAGCAACTCCCGGGACTCTAACTATGGCTACACCTTC
CDR3 protein: CASNSRDSNYGYTF

V gene: TRBV25-1
J gene: TRBJ2-1
D gene: .
clone size: .
CDR3 DNA: TGTGCCAGCAGTGAATCAGGAGGCGGAGGTTTGTATGAGCAGTTCTTC
CDR3 protein: CASSESGGGGLYEQFF

V gene: TRBV6-6
J gene: TRBJ2-2
D gene: TRBD1
clone size: few
CDR3 DNA: TGTGCCAGCAGTTACTCGAAAGGGGGCGGTATCGGGGAGCTGTTTTTT
CDR3 protein: CASSYSKGGGIGELFF

V gene: TRBV29-1
J gene: TRBJ1-2
D gene: TRBD1
clone size: .
CDR3 DNA: TGCAGCGGGGACAGCGGCACCTATGGCTACACCTTC
CDR3 protein: CSGDSGTYGYTF

V gene: TRBV7-9
J gene: TRBJ1-4
D gene: .
clone size: .
CDR3 DNA: TGTGCCAGCAGCTTAGAGGTCGGCAGGGGTTTTGAAAAACTGTTTTTT
CDR3 protein: CASSLEVGRGFEKLFF

V gene: TRBV19
J gene: TRBJ1-1
D gene: .
clone size: .
CDR3 DNA: TGTGCCAGTAGTAGTGTCGGAGGGGACACTGAAGCTTTCTTT
CDR3 protein: CASSSVGGDTEAFF

V gene: TRBV4-1
J gene: TRBJ1-1
D gene: .
clone size: few
CDR3 DNA: TGCGCCAGCAGCCAAGGTGTTCGGGGAAACACTGAAGCTTTCTTT
CDR3 protein: CASSQGVRGNTEAFF

V gene: TRBV27
J gene: TRBJ1-5
D gene: .
clone size: .
CDR3 DNA: TGTGCCAGCAGACTTTATAGCAATCAGCCCCAGCATTTT
CDR3 protein: CASRLYSNQPQHF

V gene: TRBV28
J gene: TRBJ1-1
D gene: TRBD1
clone size: .
CDR3 DNA: TGTGCCAGCAGTTCGGGGACAGGGCGAACTGAAGCTTTCTTT
CDR3 protein: CASSSGTGRTEAFF

V gene: TRBV5-4
J gene: TRBJ2-5
D gene: .
clone size: .
CDR3 DNA: TGTGCCAGCAGCTTGGGCCAGGGAATTGGGGAGACCCAGTACTTC
CDR3 protein: CASSLGQGIGETQYF

V gene: TRBV4-2
J gene: TRBJ1-4
D gene: TRBD1
clone size: few
CDR3 DNA: TGTGCCAGCAGCCAAGGTTTCAGGGGGCAAGAAAAACTGTTTTTT
CDR3 protein: CASSQGFRGQEKLFF

V gene: TRBV5-1
J gene: TRBJ2-5
D gene: .
clone size: .
CDR3 DNA: TGCGCCAGCAGCGGAGGAGAGACCCAGTACTTC
CDR3 protein: CASSGGETQYF

V gene: TRBV7-2
J gene: TRBJ2-5
D gene: TRBD1
clone size: few
CDR3 DNA: TGTGCCAGCAGCCGGACAGGGGGCTGGGGGACCCAGTACTTC
CDR3 protein: CASSRTGGWGTQYF

V gene: TRBV21-1
J gene: TRBJ2-7
D gene: .
clone size: .
CDR3 DNA: TGTGCCAGCAGCAAAGACGGGAACGAGCAGTACTTC
CDR3 protein: CASSKDGNEQYF

V gene: TRBV7-9
J gene: TRBJ2-3
D gene: .
clone size: few
CDR3 DNA: TGTGCCAGCAGATCTACAGGGTCAGATACGCAGTATTTT
CDR3 protein: CASRSTGSDTQYF

V gene: TRBV30
J gene: TRBJ2-7
D gene: .
clone size: .
CDR3 DNA: TGTGCCTGGAGTGTCAGTGTTTACGAGCAGTACTTC
CDR3 protein: CAWSVSVYEQYF

V gene: TRBV4-2
J gene: TRBJ2-1
D gene: TRBD2
clone size: .
CDR3 DNA: TGTGCCAGCAGCCAATCCGCTAGCGGGGGGTACAATGAGCAGTTCTTC
CDR3 protein: CASSQSASGGYNEQFF

V gene: TRBV5-4
J gene: TRBJ2-3
D gene: TRBD2
clone size: .
CDR3 DNA: TGTGCCAGCAGTCGACCAATAGTTGGACTAGCGGGAACAGATACGCAGTATTTT
CDR3 protein: CASSRPIVGLAGTDTQYF

V gene: TRBV5-1
J gene: TRBJ1-1
D gene: .
clone size: .
CDR3 DNA: TGCGCCAGCAGCCCCCGGGTTGCACTGAACACTGAAGCTTTCTTT
CDR3 protein: CASSPRVALNTEAFF